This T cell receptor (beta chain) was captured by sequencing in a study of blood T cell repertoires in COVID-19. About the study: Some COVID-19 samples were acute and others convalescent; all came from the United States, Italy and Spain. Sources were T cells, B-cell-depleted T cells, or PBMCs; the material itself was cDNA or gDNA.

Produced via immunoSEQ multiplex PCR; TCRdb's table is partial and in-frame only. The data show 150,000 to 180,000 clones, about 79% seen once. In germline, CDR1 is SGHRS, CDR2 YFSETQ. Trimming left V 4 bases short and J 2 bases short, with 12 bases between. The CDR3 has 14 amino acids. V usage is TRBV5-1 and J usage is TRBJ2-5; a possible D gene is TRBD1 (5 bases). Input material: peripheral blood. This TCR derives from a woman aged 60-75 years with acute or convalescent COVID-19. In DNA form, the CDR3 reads TGCGCCAGCAGCCTCAGTGACAGACAAGAGACCCAGTACTTC. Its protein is CASSLSDRQETQYF.